These 14 T cell receptor beta chains came from one sample sequenced in a study of metastatic and nonmetastatic thyroid tumors. TCRdb re-analyzed the PCR reads using MiXCR. The sample yields approximately 90,000 clones, about 13% seen once. Thyroid surgery was preceded by no treatment in any patient. Sequencing used blood. These receptors were collected from a female donor with papillary thyroid cancer or a benign thyroid nodule (not recorded which). Some clones in this sample may be carry-over from other donors' samples.

Many counts were recorded for this clone. The V call is TRBV19, the J call TRBJ2-7, with D perhaps TRBD2 (6 bases). Per the germline V gene, CDR1 is LNHDA and CDR2 is SQIVND (reference sequence). This CDR3 contains 14 residues. The V gene lost 3 bases and the J gene lost 6 bases, with 15 bases spanning the gap. This CDR3 reads CASSIEPGGAEQYF. CDR3 bases: TGTGCCAGTAGTATCGAGCCCGGGGGAGCCGAGCAGTACTTC.

The sample holds many counts of this clone. The rearrangement links TRBV5-6 to TRBJ2-1; D might be TRBD1 (6 bases). The CDR3 sequence is 14 residues long. The V end lost 0 bases, the J end lost 9 bases, and 13 bases lay between the germline ends. CDR1 and CDR2 from the germline V gene are SGHDT and YYEEEE. The CDR3 DNA follows: TGTGCCAGCAGCTTGGAAGGCAGGGGCTTTGAGCAGTTCTTC. Translated: CASSLEGRGFEQFF.

The chain is built from TRBV28 and TRBJ2-7, with 12 bases fitting TRBD1. The germline CDR1 and CDR2 sequences are MDHEN and SYDVKM. This CDR3 is 13 amino acids long. Trimming removed 10 bases from V and 6 bases from J; junction bases left unmatched: 7. The chain's CDR3 is CANNRDRGLEQYF. In DNA form, the CDR3 reads TGTGCCAACAACCGGGACAGGGGGCTCGAGCAGTACTTC.

This clone was recorded many times. This chain uses TRBV12-5 with TRBJ2-3; 9 bases line up with TRBD1. V was pared by 7 bases and J by 3 bases, with 5 bases of the junction left unmatched. There are 14 residues in the CDR3. CDR1 and CDR2 (germline): LGHNT, FRNRAP. CDR3 protein: CASARTGVTDTQYF. CDR3 in DNA: TGTGCTAGTGCCCGGACAGGGGTAACAGATACGCAGTATTTT.

This clone was detected ten times or more. This chain connects TRBV9 to TRBJ2-2, with D possibly being TRBD2 (5 bases). This CDR3 comprises 14 residues. V was clipped by 4 bases and J by 6 bases, with 13 bases between them. CDR1 is SGDLS and CDR2 is YYNGEE in the germline V gene. Here the CDR3 DNA reads TGTGCCAGCAGCCCTTCCTACGGGGCCGGGGAGCTGTTTTTT. It codes for CASSPSYGAGELFF. The full variable domain, rest sourced from reference TRBV9 and TRBJ2-2, is DSGVTQTPKHLITATGQRVTLRCSPRSGDLSVYWYQQSLDQGLQFLIQYYNGEERAKGNILERFSAQQFPDLHSELNLSSLELGDSALYFCASSPSYGAGELFFGEGSRLTVL.

At least ten counts were recorded for this clone. The V gene is TRBV20-1, the J gene TRBJ1-2; D uncertain. Germline CDR1 is DFQATT and CDR2 is SNEGSKA (reference sequence). The CDR3 sequence is 13 residues long. Trimming took 6 bases from V and 4 from J, leaving 15 bases between them. CDR3 loop: CSALDPFSYGYTF. In DNA form, the CDR3 reads TGCAGTGCCCTAGACCCTTTTAGCTATGGCTACACCTTC.

This chain links TRBV6-1 with TRBJ1-1; TRBD1 aligns across 10 bases. J was trimmed by 1 base and V by 6 bases; bases with no gene match: 11. Germline CDR1 reads MNHNS; CDR2 reads SASEGT. The CDR3 is 17 amino acids. As DNA, the CDR3 is TGTGCCAGCAGAACCCCGGACAGGGGGATCCCGAACACTGAAGCTTTCTTT. Its protein is CASRTPDRGIPNTEAFF.

This clone turned up a few times. The genes are TRBV6-5 and TRBJ2-3; D not resolved. Deletions cut 0 bases from V and 0 bases from J, with 10 bases between. Germline assignment: CDR1 MNHEY and CDR2 SVGAGI. This CDR3 has 16 amino acids. The CDR3 region has the DNA TGTGCCAGCAGTTACTCGAAATGGGCCAGCACAGATACGCAGTATTTT. Its translation: CASSYSKWASTDTQYF.

A word on this clone: A much larger clone lies one base from this, so it may be a read error. The V call is TRBV10-3, the J call TRBJ2-1; 12 nucleotides line up with TRBD2. The CDR3 covers 16 residues. Germline V gives CDR1 ENHRY, CDR2 SYGVKD. The CDR3: CAISGSETSGSNKQFF. DNA for the CDR3: TGTGCCATCAGTGGGTCCGAGACTAGCGGGAGCAATAAGCAGTTCTTC.

This clone was observed many times. The chain employs TRBV3-1 and TRBJ2-7; D is possibly TRBD2 (5 bases). Germline-derived CDR1 and CDR2 are LGHDT and YNNKEL (reference sequence). Trimming took off 1 base at V and 0 bases at J, with 7 bases between the two ends. CDR3 length: 14 amino acids. This CDR3 is CASSQGSGSYEQYF. The CDR3 DNA reads as TGTGCCAGCAGCCAAGGAAGCGGCTCCTACGAGCAGTACTTC.

In the case of this clone: At one end, the junction sequence differs from germline, possibly due to a read error. V is TRBV5-1 and J is TRBJ2-7, with 8 bases aligning to TRBD1. Germline V gives CDR1 SGHRS, CDR2 YFSETQ. The length of the CDR3 is 13 residues. CDR3 region: CANSLTGVYEQYF. For the CDR3, the DNA is TGCGCCAACAGCTTGACAGGGGTCTACGAGCAGTACTTC.

This clone was seen many times. The rearrangement joins TRBV30 to TRBJ2-2; TRBD1 matches 7 bases. The CDR3 has 16 residues. With 4 bases clipped from V and 3 bases from J, the junction kept 11 bases outside the gene matches. Per the germline V gene, CDR1 is GTSNPN and CDR2 is SVGIG (reference sequence). The CDR3 is CAWNNLRDRYTGELFF. The CDR3 coding sequence is TGTGCCTGGAATAATTTAAGGGACAGATACACCGGGGAGCTGTTTTTT.

This clone was counted many times. This chain joins TRBV19 and TRBJ2-5, with D uncertain. Per germline, CDR1 LNHDA and CDR2 SQIVND (reference sequence). V lost 3 bases and J lost 1, with 12 bases in between. The length of the CDR3 is 15 residues. CDR3 DNA: TGTGCCAGTAGTATTACTTCTAATTCCCAAGAGACCCAGTACTTC. As protein: CASSITSNSQETQYF.

Only a few counts were recorded for this clone. A much larger clone is a single base away; this may be a read error. Other DNA sequences of this sample code for an identical CDR3. The rearrangement joins TRBV9 to TRBJ2-3; D may be TRBD2 (6 bases). The CDR3 runs to 14 residues. Trimming cost V 0 bases and J 6 bases, with 11 bases left between them. Germline CDR1 and CDR2: SGDLS and YYNGEE. The CDR3 here is CASSVGGVADTQYF. The CDR3 region has the DNA TGTGCCAGCAGCGTAGGGGGGGTGGCGGATACGCAGTATTTT.